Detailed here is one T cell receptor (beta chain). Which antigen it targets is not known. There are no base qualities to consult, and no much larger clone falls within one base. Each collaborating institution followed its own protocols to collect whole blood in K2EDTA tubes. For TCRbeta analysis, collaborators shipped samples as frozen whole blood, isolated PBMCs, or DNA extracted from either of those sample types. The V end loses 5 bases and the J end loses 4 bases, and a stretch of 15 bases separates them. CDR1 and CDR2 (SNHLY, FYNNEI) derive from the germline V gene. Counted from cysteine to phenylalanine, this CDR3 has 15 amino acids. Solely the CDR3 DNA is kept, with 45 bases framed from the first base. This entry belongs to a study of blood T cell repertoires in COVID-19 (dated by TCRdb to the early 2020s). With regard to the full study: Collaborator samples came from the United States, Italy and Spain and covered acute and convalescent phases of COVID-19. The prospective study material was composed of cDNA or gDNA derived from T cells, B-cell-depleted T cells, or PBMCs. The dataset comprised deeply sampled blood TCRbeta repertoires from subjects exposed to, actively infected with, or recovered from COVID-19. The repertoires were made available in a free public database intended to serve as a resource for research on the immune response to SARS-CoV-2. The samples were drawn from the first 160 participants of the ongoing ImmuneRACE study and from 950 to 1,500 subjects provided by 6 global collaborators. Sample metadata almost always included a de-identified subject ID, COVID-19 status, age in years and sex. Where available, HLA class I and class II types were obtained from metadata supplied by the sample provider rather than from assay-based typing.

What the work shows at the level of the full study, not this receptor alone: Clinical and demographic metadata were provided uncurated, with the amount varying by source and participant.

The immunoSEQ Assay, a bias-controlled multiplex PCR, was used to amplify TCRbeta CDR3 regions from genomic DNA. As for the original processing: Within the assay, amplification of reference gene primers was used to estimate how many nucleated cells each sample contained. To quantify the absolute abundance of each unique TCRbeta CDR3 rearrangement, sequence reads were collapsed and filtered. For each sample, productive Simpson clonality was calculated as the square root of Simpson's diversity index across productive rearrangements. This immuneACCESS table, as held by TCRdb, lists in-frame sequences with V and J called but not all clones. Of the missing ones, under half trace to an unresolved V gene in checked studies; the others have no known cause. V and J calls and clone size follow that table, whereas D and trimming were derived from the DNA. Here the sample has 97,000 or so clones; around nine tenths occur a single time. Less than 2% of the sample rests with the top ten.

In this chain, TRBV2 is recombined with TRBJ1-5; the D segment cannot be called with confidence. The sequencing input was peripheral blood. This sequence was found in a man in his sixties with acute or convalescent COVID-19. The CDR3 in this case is CASSPDQNRNQPQHF. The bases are TGTGCCAGCAGTCCTGATCAAAATCGGAATCAGCCCCAGCATTTT.